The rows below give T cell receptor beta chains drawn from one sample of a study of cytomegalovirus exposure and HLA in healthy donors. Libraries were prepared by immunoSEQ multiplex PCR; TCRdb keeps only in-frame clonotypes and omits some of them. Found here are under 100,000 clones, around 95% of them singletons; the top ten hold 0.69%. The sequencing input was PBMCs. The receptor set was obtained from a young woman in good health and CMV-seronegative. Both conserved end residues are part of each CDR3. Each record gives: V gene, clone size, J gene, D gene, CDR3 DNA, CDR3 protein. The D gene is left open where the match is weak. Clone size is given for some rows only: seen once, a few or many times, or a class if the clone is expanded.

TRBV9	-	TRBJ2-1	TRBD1	TGTGCCAGCAGCTTTACCGGGACAGGGGGCTACAATGAGCAGTTCTTC	CASSFTGTGGYNEQFF
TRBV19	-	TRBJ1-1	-	TGTGCCAGTAGCCCGACAGGGAACACTGAAGCTTTCTTT	CASSPTGNTEAFF
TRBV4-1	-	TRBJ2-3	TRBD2	TGCGCCAGCAGCCCACTAGCGAAAGATACGCAGTATTTT	CASSPLAKDTQYF
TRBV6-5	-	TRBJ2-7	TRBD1	TGTGCCAGCAGTTACTCCCATTCAGGGGGTGGCGAGCAGTACTTC	CASSYSHSGGGEQYF
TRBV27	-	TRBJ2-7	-	TGTGCCAGCAGTTTTTCTCTTTCAGGGGCGACCTACGAGCAGTACTTC	CASSFSLSGATYEQYF
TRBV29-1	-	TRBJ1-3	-	TGCAGCGTTCCCCAGGGGACTGGAAACACCATATATTTT	CSVPQGTGNTIYF
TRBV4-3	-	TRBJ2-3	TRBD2	TGCGCCAGCAGCCAAGATTCCAGCGGGGGACCTTCAGATACGCAGTATTTT	CASSQDSSGGPSDTQYF
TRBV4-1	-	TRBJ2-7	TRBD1	TGCGCCAGCAGCCAGGGCCTGACAGGGCGTGAGCAGTACTTC	CASSQGLTGREQYF
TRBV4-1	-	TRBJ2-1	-	TGCGCCAGCAGCCAACCGTTTCGGGGAACGAATGAGCAGTTCTTC	CASSQPFRGTNEQFF
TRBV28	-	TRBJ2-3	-	TGTGCCAGCGACACACCAGGAATCCGCACAGATACGCAGTATTTT	CASDTPGIRTDTQYF
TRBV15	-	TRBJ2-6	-	TGTGCCACCAGCAGAGGCGGGTCTGGGGCCAACGTCCTGACTTTC	CATSRGGSGANVLTF
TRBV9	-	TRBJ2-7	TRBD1	TGTGCCAGCAGCCGGAGCGGGACAGGGAACCACGAGCAGTACTTC	CASSRSGTGNHEQYF
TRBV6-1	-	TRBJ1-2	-	TGTGCCAGCAGTGAACTCCAGGGCCCCCACTTAGGCTACACCTTC	CASSELQGPHLGYTF
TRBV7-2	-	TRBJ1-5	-	TGTGCCAGCAGCTTAGGGTCAGGGGTTAGGCAGCCCCAGCATTTT	CASSLGSGVRQPQHF
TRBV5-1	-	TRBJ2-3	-	TGCGCCAGCAGCTTGGAGCCTACCGGGGTTAGCACAGATACGCAGTATTTT	CASSLEPTGVSTDTQYF
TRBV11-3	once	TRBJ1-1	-	TGTGCCAGCAGCTTAGGGTCGGACACTGAAGCTTTCTTT	CASSLGSDTEAFF
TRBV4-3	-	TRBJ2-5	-	TGCGCCAGCAGCTCCGGACTGCGAGAGACCCAGTACTTC	CASSSGLRETQYF
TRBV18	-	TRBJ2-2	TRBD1	TGTGCCAGCTCACCATGGGGGACAGGGACCTCCGGGGAGCTGTTTTTT	CASSPWGTGTSGELFF
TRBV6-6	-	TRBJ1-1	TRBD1	TGTGCCAGCCCCCCAGCTGTTGGACAGGGCGGCACTGAAGCTTTCTTT	CASPPAVGQGGTEAFF
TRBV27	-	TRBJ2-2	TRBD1	TGTGCCAGCAGTTGGGACAGGGGGCGGGGGGAGCTGTTTTTT	CASSWDRGRGELFF